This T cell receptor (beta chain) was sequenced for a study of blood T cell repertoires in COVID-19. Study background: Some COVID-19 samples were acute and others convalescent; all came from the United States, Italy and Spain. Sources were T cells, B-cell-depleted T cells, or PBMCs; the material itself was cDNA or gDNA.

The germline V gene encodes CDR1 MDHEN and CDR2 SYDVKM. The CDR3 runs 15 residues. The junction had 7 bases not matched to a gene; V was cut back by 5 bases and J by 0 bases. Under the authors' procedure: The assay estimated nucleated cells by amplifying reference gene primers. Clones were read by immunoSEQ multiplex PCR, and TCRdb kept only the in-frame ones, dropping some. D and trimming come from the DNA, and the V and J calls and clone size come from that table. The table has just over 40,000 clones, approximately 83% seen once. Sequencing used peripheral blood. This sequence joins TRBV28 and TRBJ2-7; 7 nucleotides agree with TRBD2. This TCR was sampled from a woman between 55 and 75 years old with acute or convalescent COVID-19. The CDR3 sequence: CASSTGGNPSYEQYF. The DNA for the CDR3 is TGTGCCAGCAGTACCGGGGGGAATCCCTCCTACGAGCAGTACTTC.